This T cell receptor (beta chain) was found in a study of blood T cell repertoires in COVID-19. Study-wide context: Italy, Spain and the United States were the sources of the convalescent and acute COVID-19 samples. In each case, the material was cDNA or gDNA derived from T cells, B-cell-depleted T cells, or PBMCs.

Per the original data handling: It was from reference gene primer amplification that nucleated cell counts were estimated. Some clones are missing from TCRdb's copy, which holds only in-frame ones; the method was immunoSEQ multiplex PCR. V, J and clone size are those of that table, while D and trimming were read from the DNA. The sample consists of tens of thousands of clones, around 81% of them appearing once. This receptor was obtained from a human donor in a cohort sampled during active COVID-19. Sequencing used peripheral blood.

CDR3 in amino acids: CASSPTGEHTGELFF. The CDR3 DNA reads as TGCGCCAGCAGCCCAACAGGGGAACACACCGGGGAGCTGTTTTTT. This chain uses TRBV5-1 with TRBJ2-2; TRBD1 matches at 7 bases. Germline assignment: CDR1 SGHRS and CDR2 YFSETQ. The V gene end was trimmed by 4 bases and the J gene end by 3 bases; junction bases not matched to a gene: 6. This CDR3 spans 15 amino acids.